A selection of T cell receptor beta chains follows, all from one sample in a study of blood T cells in healthy people across ages. TCRdb re-called the 5' RACE reads with MiXCR, one entry per CDR3 protein. The sample records 550,000 to 800,000 distinct CDR3 sequences, around 20% being singletons. Material: blood. These receptors originate from a man aged 70 or older in good health. CDR3s include the opening cysteine and the closing phenylalanine or tryptophan. Fields, in order: clone size, D gene, J gene, V gene, CDR3 protein, CDR3 DNA. D genes are given only for firm matches. Expanded clones get a size class; other rows say once, few or many, or leave the size out.

size: NA; D: NA; J: TRBJ2-7; V: TRBV28; CDR3: CASRGGLYYEQYF; DNA: TGTGCCAGCAGAGGAGGGTTGTATTACGAGCAGTACTTC
size: NA; D: NA; J: TRBJ2-7; V: TRBV7-8; CDR3: CASSQTPFYEQYF; DNA: TGTGCCAGCAGCCAAACCCCCTTTTACGAGCAGTACTTC
size: few; D: NA; J: TRBJ2-3; V: TRBV12-5; CDR3: CASGRSGPSSTDTQYF; DNA: TGTGCTAGTGGCCGCAGCGGGCCCTCTAGCACAGATACGCAGTATTTT
size: few; D: TRBD2; J: TRBJ2-1; V: TRBV3-1; CDR3: CASSPPQVAGGPFSYNEQFF; DNA: TGTGCCAGCAGCCCCCCCCAGGTAGCGGGAGGGCCGTTCTCCTACAATGAGCAGTTCTTC
size: NA; D: NA; J: TRBJ1-2; V: TRBV25-1; CDR3: CASSSTGTAYGYTF; DNA: TGTGCCAGCAGTAGCACCGGGACGGCGTATGGCTACACCTTC
size: few; D: TRBD1; J: TRBJ1-2; V: TRBV6-5; CDR3: CASSQDRDGYGYTF; DNA: TGTGCCAGCAGTCAGGACAGGGACGGCTATGGCTACACCTTC
size: NA; D: TRBD2; J: TRBJ2-1; V: TRBV5-1; CDR3: CASSLGNSGGVNEQFF; DNA: TGCGCCAGCAGCCTCGGGAATAGCGGGGGTGTGAATGAGCAGTTCTTC
size: NA; D: TRBD2; J: TRBJ2-7; V: TRBV7-2; CDR3: CASSSTTGTSVSYEQYF; DNA: TGTGCCAGCAGCTCCACTACCGGGACTAGCGTATCCTACGAGCAGTACTTC
size: NA; D: TRBD2; J: TRBJ2-4; V: TRBV7-9; CDR3: CASSFTSGRDIQYF; DNA: TGTGCCAGCAGCTTTACTAGCGGGAGAGACATTCAGTACTTC
size: few; D: NA; J: TRBJ2-1; V: TRBV9; CDR3: CASSTGQVAGPWNEQFF; DNA: TGTGCCAGCAGCACCGGGCAGGTCGCGGGGCCTTGGAATGAGCAGTTCTTC
size: many; D: NA; J: TRBJ2-7; V: TRBV29-1; CDR3: CSVEGEASYEQYF; DNA: TGCAGCGTTGAAGGTGAAGCGTCCTACGAGCAGTACTTC
size: few; D: NA; J: TRBJ1-4; V: TRBV7-2; CDR3: CASSSSSRGLNEKLFF; DNA: TGTGCCAGCAGCTCCTCCTCCAGGGGCCTTAATGAAAAACTGTTTTTT
size: NA; D: TRBD1; J: TRBJ2-7; V: TRBV20-1; CDR3: CSARDAGQGDYEQYF; DNA: TGCAGTGCTAGAGACGCGGGACAGGGGGACTACGAGCAGTACTTC
size: few; D: NA; J: TRBJ2-1; V: TRBV12-3/TRBV12-4; CDR3: CACSLDRANEQFF; DNA: TGTGCCTGCAGTTTGGACCGCGCCAATGAGCAGTTCTTC
size: NA; D: NA; J: TRBJ2-1; V: TRBV6-2/TRBV6-3; CDR3: CASSRQPGLYNEQFF; DNA: TGTGCCAGCAGCCGACAGCCGGGACTCTACAATGAGCAGTTCTTC
size: NA; D: NA; J: TRBJ2-1; V: TRBV4-1; CDR3: CASSQKQGLGNEQFF; DNA: TGCGCCAGCAGCCAAAAACAGGGATTGGGAAATGAGCAGTTCTTC
size: NA; D: NA; J: TRBJ2-5; V: TRBV20-1; CDR3: CSAREQAPETQYF; DNA: TGCAGTGCTAGAGAACAGGCCCCAGAGACCCAGTACTTC
size: NA; D: TRBD1; J: TRBJ2-2; V: TRBV7-2; CDR3: CASSRDSGNTGELFF; DNA: TGTGCCAGCAGCCGGGACAGCGGAAACACCGGGGAGCTGTTTTTT
size: many; D: TRBD2; J: TRBJ2-1; V: TRBV12-3/TRBV12-4; CDR3: CASSSGRSSYNEQFF; DNA: TGTGCCAGCAGTAGCGGGAGGAGCTCCTACAATGAGCAGTTCTTC
size: NA; D: TRBD2; J: TRBJ2-2; V: TRBV12-3/TRBV12-4; CDR3: CASSLAGTGGTSGNTGELFF; DNA: TGTGCCAGCAGTTTAGCCGGGACAGGAGGGACTAGCGGGAACACCGGGGAGCTGTTTTTT
size: few; D: NA; J: TRBJ2-7; V: TRBV6-2/TRBV6-3; CDR3: CASSYQIYEQYF; DNA: TGTGCCAGCAGTTACCAAATTTACGAGCAGTACTTC
size: NA; D: NA; J: TRBJ1-2; V: TRBV11-3; CDR3: CASSADRSYGYTF; DNA: TGTGCCAGCAGCGCCGACAGGTCGTATGGCTACACCTTC
size: NA; D: NA; J: TRBJ2-3; V: TRBV5-1; CDR3: CASSPGSNTDTQYF; DNA: TGCGCCAGCAGCCCCGGGTCAAACACAGATACGCAGTATTTT
size: NA; D: TRBD1; J: TRBJ2-5; V: TRBV5-1; CDR3: CASSLVPPGQGPKETQYF; DNA: TGCGCCAGCAGCTTGGTCCCGCCGGGACAGGGGCCGAAAGAGACCCAGTACTTC
size: few; D: NA; J: TRBJ2-1; V: TRBV10-3; CDR3: CAISTKQDGEQFF; DNA: TGTGCCATCAGTACAAAACAGGATGGTGAGCAGTTCTTC
size: few; D: NA; J: TRBJ2-7; V: TRBV15; CDR3: CATSVDRYYEQYF; DNA: TGTGCCACCAGCGTGGACCGGTACTACGAGCAGTACTTC
size: few; D: NA; J: TRBJ1-5; V: TRBV20-1; CDR3: CSAREGVQPQHF; DNA: TGCAGTGCTAGAGAGGGAGTACAGCCCCAGCATTTT
size: NA; D: NA; J: TRBJ1-1; V: TRBV12-3/TRBV12-4; CDR3: CASSSGSEAFF; DNA: TGTGCCAGCAGTTCGGGATCTGAAGCTTTCTTT
size: NA; D: NA; J: TRBJ2-1; V: TRBV4-1; CDR3: CASSQEVYEATEQFF; DNA: TGCGCCAGCAGCCAAGAAGTATACGAAGCGACTGAGCAGTTCTTC
size: NA; D: NA; J: TRBJ2-3; V: TRBV6-5; CDR3: CASSTREADTQYF; DNA: TGTGCCAGCAGTACCAGGGAGGCAGATACGCAGTATTTT
size: few; D: TRBD2; J: TRBJ2-5; V: TRBV12-3/TRBV12-4; CDR3: CASSGVYGGGTTQETQYF; DNA: TGTGCCAGCAGTGGGGTTTATGGGGGGGGGACGACTCAAGAGACCCAGTACTTC
size: few; D: TRBD2; J: TRBJ2-3; V: TRBV12-3/TRBV12-4; CDR3: CASSFKTSGATSTDTQYF; DNA: TGTGCCAGCAGTTTTAAGACTAGCGGTGCCACTAGCACAGATACGCAGTATTTT
size: few; D: NA; J: TRBJ2-3; V: TRBV24-1; CDR3: CATSDRSTGDTDTQYF; DNA: TGTGCCACCAGTGATCGTTCGACAGGAGACACAGATACGCAGTATTTT
size: NA; D: NA; J: TRBJ2-5; V: TRBV19; CDR3: CACSIGGRREAQYF; DNA: TGTGCCTGTAGTATAGGGGGACGGAGAGAGGCCCAGTACTTC
size: NA; D: NA; J: TRBJ1-2; V: TRBV29-1; CDR3: CSVGFPSNYGYTF; DNA: TGCAGCGTTGGGTTCCCATCTAACTATGGCTACACCTTC
size: few; D: NA; J: TRBJ1-5; V: TRBV12-3/TRBV12-4; CDR3: CASSRTEDSNQPQHF; DNA: TGTGCCAGCAGCAGGACAGAGGATAGCAATCAGCCCCAGCATTTT
size: few; D: TRBD2; J: TRBJ2-7; V: TRBV12-3/TRBV12-4; CDR3: CASRQGLAGAYEQYF; DNA: TGTGCCAGCAGACAGGGACTAGCGGGAGCCTACGAGCAGTACTTC